This T cell receptor (beta chain) was sequenced for a study of stem cell transplantation in POMP-related autoinflammatory disease. About the research overall: Through one year post-transplant, neutrophils and platelets were 100% of graft donor origin.

CDR1 and CDR2 (germline): SGHTA, FQGTGA. V lost 5 bases, J lost 2 bases, and 4 bases stayed unmatched. The CDR3 consists of 14 residues. Sequencing was performed with immunoSEQ multiplex PCR; in TCRdb, only in-frame clones are kept and a portion is missing. The sample lists 68,000 or so clones; approximately 91% were seen once. This chain connects TRBV7-3 to TRBJ2-3; 7 bases are shared with TRBD2. The sample consisted of CD4+ T cells from PBMCs, taken after stem cell transplantation. The clonotype originates from a human patient with POMP-related autoinflammation and immune dysregulation (PRAID). Part of the T cell pool may stem from the graft donor. The CDR3 DNA sequence: TGTGCCAGCAGCCCAGGACTAGTCACAGATACGCAGTATTTT. Encoded protein: CASSPGLVTDTQYF.